The 19 T cell receptor beta chains below come from one sample, sequenced in a study of T cell repertoires in cytomegalovirus infection. One entry per CDR3 protein, called by TCRdb with MiXCR from the reads. The repertoire holds a few hundred thousand distinct CDR3 sequences, with 42% as singletons. For these receptors, no antigen is known. The sequencing here drew on cultured PBMCs, taken from culture after CMV antigen stimulation. Receptors originate from a human donor in good health (CMV status not recorded). Some clones in this sample may be carry-over from other donors' samples.

This CDR3 reads CASSLKGGEQFF. CDR3 nucleotide sequence: TGTGCCAGCAGCTTAAAGGGGGGTGAGCAGTTCTTC. The rearrangement joins TRBV11-2 to TRBJ2-1; possibly TRBD1 or TRBD2 for D (6 bases each). The CDR3 covers 12 residues. Germline V gives CDR1 SGHAT, CDR2 FQNNGV. Trimming removed 2 bases from V and 9 bases from J, with 8 bases in between.

The gene calls are TRBV6-5 and TRBJ1-5; D gene ambiguous. Per germline, CDR1 MNHEY and CDR2 SVGAGI. V lost 6 bases and J 7 bases, leaving 16 bases between the germline ends. The CDR3 is made up of 14 amino acids. CDR3 amino acids: CASSQVAGGQPQHF. CDR3 nucleotide sequence: TGTGCCAGCAGCCAAGTGGCCGGAGGCCAGCCCCAGCATTTT.

This clonotype appeared a few times. An end of the junction does not agree with germline; a read error may underlie this. The chain couples TRBV6-1 to TRBJ2-7; D is possibly TRBD1 (5 bases). This CDR3 is built from 13 residues. Germline V lookup: CDR1 MNHNS, CDR2 SASEGT. CDR3 in DNA: TGTGCCAGCAGGGCCGACAGTCGTGGACATTTAAACTTC. This codes for CASRADSRGHLNF.

The chain is built from TRBV5-4 and TRBJ2-5; the match to TRBD2 covers 12 bases. Trimming took 1 base from V and 5 from J; bases not matched to a gene: 6. From germline, CDR1 is SGHNT and CDR2 YYREEE (reference sequence). The CDR3 runs to 16 residues. The CDR3 sequence: CASSLPSGGAGETQYF. The CDR3 DNA is TGTGCCAGCAGCTTGCCTAGCGGGGGGGCCGGTGAGACCCAGTACTTC.

This CDR3 reads CASSLTGRRDQPQHF. In DNA form, the CDR3 reads TGTGCCAGCAGTTTAACAGGGCGTCGGGATCAGCCCCAGCATTTT. The chain links TRBV28 to TRBJ1-5, with D possibly TRBD1 on 6 matching bases. The germline V and J ends were trimmed by 2 bases and 5 bases, with 13 bases remaining between them. In germline, CDR1 is MDHEN, CDR2 SYDVKM. CDR3 length: 15 residues.

This clonotype was observed once. The genes are TRBV20-1 and TRBJ1-2; D is unclear. The CDR3 loop spans 11 amino acids. Germline CDR1 reads DFQATT; CDR2 reads SNEGSKA (reference sequence). The V and J ends lost 6 bases and 4 bases respectively, with 9 bases between them. The CDR3 spells CSAHSGYGYTF. In DNA form, the CDR3 reads TGCAGTGCACACTCCGGCTATGGCTACACCTTC.

The chain uses TRBV27 and TRBJ2-7, with 13 bases matching TRBD2. V dropped 5 bases and J dropped 2; count of bases not matched to a gene: 3. Germline CDR1 reads MNHEY; CDR2 reads SMNVEV (reference sequence). This CDR3 has 15 residues. The CDR3 coding sequence is TGTGCCAGCAGTGGAGGGACTAGCGGGGCCTACGAGCAGTACTTC. Its translation is CASSGGTSGAYEQYF.

The chain recombines TRBV6-6 with TRBJ2-7; the match to TRBD2 covers 9 bases. J lost 6 bases, V lost 3 bases, and 6 bases had no gene match. The CDR3 loop spans 14 amino acids. The germline V gene encodes CDR1 MNHNY and CDR2 SVGAGI (reference sequence). The DNA for the CDR3 is TGTGCCAGCAGTTATGCGGGGGGGCGCGGCGAGCAGTACTTC. Translation: CASSYAGGRGEQYF.

V gene TRBV6-1 combines with J gene TRBJ2-3; the D is unclear. From germline, CDR1 is MNHNS and CDR2 SASEGT. CDR3 length: 13 residues. V lost 7 bases and J 1 base, leaving 9 bases between the germline ends. CDR3 nucleotides: TGTGCCAGCAACCGGGCCGGCACAGATACGCAGTATTTT. Its translation: CASNRAGTDTQYF.

In DNA form, the CDR3 reads TGTGCCAGCAGTGAAATGTATGGGAACTGGTTTTTT. Its translation: CASSEMYGNWFF. The chain carries TRBV6-1 and TRBJ1-4, with unresolved D. In germline, CDR1 is MNHNS, CDR2 SASEGT. The ends were cut back, 2 bases at V and 16 bases at J, with 14 bases in the middle. The CDR3 spans 12 residues.

The chain links TRBV6-2 or TRBV6-3 to TRBJ2-5; D is possibly TRBD1 or TRBD2 (5 bases each). The germline gives CDR1 MNHEY, CDR2 SVGEGT. V lost 7 bases and J lost 0, with 12 bases in between. CDR3 size: 14 residues. The CDR3 DNA follows: TGTGCCAGCACCCAAGGGGACCACCAAGAGACCCAGTACTTC. Translation: CASTQGDHQETQYF.

The chain has TRBV28 and TRBJ1-2; D is undetermined. The germline V gene has CDR1 MDHEN and CDR2 SYDVKM. CDR3 length: 14 residues. Trimming took 7 bases from V and 8 from J, leaving 20 bases between them. This CDR3 reads CASIKPGRQRGYTF. CDR3 nucleotide sequence: TGTGCCAGCATCAAACCCGGACGCCAGAGAGGCTACACCTTC.

This rearrangement joins TRBV27 to TRBJ1-2, with 12 bases lining up with TRBD1. The trim removed 6 bases at V and 8 bases at J, leaving 10 bases unmatched. CDR1 is MNHEY, CDR2 SMNVEV, per germline (reference sequence). This CDR3 contains 15 residues. CDR3 DNA: TGTGCCAGCAGATCCCCCGGGACAGGGGGCTTGGGCTACACCTTC. Translated, it gives CASRSPGTGGLGYTF.

This clonotype was seen more than once but under ten times. As DNA, the CDR3 is TGTGCCAGCAGTGGGTTACCAAGCGAGGGCATTCAGTACTTC. Translated, it gives CASSGLPSEGIQYF. The chain joins TRBV6-1 to TRBJ2-4; weak D call: TRBD2 (5 bases). The CDR3 sequence is 14 residues long. The ends were cut back, 4 bases at V and 9 bases at J, with 16 bases in the middle. Germline V CDR1 and CDR2: MNHNS, SASEGT.

The chain is built from TRBV7-9 and TRBJ1-1, with D maybe TRBD1 (5 bases). Germline CDR1 and CDR2: SEHNR and FQNEAQ (reference sequence). This CDR3 comprises 13 residues. The V end lost 3 bases, the J end lost 5 bases, and 10 bases lay between the germline ends. The CDR3 nucleotides read TGTGCCAGCAGCTTTAGCAGGGTTACTGAAGCTTTCTTT. This encodes CASSFSRVTEAFF.

The V call is TRBV12-3 or TRBV12-4, the J call TRBJ2-5; 7 bases fit TRBD1. V lost 6 bases to trimming and J lost 3 bases; unmatched junction nucleotides: 10. CDR3 length: 15 amino acids. CDR3 nucleotide sequence: TGTGCCAGCAGCAGACCGACAGGGTTCGAAGAGACCCAGTACTTC. Translating gives CASSRPTGFEETQYF.

CDR3 loop: CSASVITGGEAFF. The CDR3 region has the DNA TGCAGTGCTAGCGTTATAACAGGGGGCGAAGCTTTCTTT. The chain employs TRBV20-1 and TRBJ1-1; 9 bases map to TRBD1. With 3 bases clipped from V and 8 bases from J, the junction kept 7 bases outside the gene matches. Germline values: CDR1 DFQATT, CDR2 SNEGSKA (reference sequence). The CDR3 spans 13 residues.

There are a few counts of this clonotype. This chain joins TRBV4-3 and TRBJ2-7; D is possibly TRBD2 (5 bases). Germline CDR1 is LGHNA and CDR2 is YSLEER. V was cut by 4 bases and J by 0 bases, with 13 bases left in between. The CDR3 consists of 15 residues. In DNA, the CDR3 is TGCGCCAGCAGCCCGTCGCCCGGGAACTCCTACGAGCAGTACTTC. Translating it yields CASSPSPGNSYEQYF.

Of note for this clonotype: A read error may be the cause here, since a much bigger clone is one base away. The chain couples TRBV7-2 to TRBJ2-3; 8 nucleotides agree with TRBD2. Germline values: CDR1 SGHTA, CDR2 FQGNSA. V shed 3 bases and J 6 bases; nucleotides not matched to a gene: 5. The CDR3 is 14 residues long. CDR3 protein: CASSFIAGIDTQYF. Written as DNA, the CDR3 is TGTGCCAGCAGCTTCATAGCGGGAATCGATACGCAGTATTTT. Full variable domain (remainder filled in from reference TRBV7-2 and TRBJ2-3): GAGVSQSPSNKVTEKGKDVELRCDPISGHTALYWYRQSLGQGLEFLIYFQGNSAPDKSGLPSDRFSAERTGGSVSTLTIQRTQQEDSAVYLCASSFIAGIDTQYFGPGTRLTVL.